The T cell receptor (beta chain) described here comes from a study of cytomegalovirus exposure and HLA in healthy donors. Germline lookup yields CDR1 MDHEN and CDR2 SYDVKM. The V end lost 6 bases, the J end lost 15 bases, and 18 bases lay between the germline ends. CDR3 size: 12 residues. Amplification used 60 Vbeta primers and 13 Jbeta primers. Measured with immunoSEQ multiplex PCR; TCRdb has only the in-frame clones, and not every one. Of approximately 140,000 clones in the sample, roughly 73% are singletons; the top ten hold 1.5% to 2%. The receptor's source is a woman under 30 in good health and CMV-seronegative. The rearrangement links TRBV28 to TRBJ2-1; perhaps TRBD1 as D (6 bases). The sample was PBMCs. CDR3: CASSMDSLRTFF. The DNA for the CDR3 is TGTGCCAGCAGCATGGACAGTCTTAGGACGTTCTTC.